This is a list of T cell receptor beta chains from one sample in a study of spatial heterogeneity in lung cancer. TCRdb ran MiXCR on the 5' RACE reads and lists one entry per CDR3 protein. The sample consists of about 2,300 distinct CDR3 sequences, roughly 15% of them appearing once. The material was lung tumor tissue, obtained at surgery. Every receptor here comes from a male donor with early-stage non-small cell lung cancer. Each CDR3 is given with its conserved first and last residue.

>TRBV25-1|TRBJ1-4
CASSPMVGTNEKLFF
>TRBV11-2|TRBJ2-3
CASSLLDTDTQYF
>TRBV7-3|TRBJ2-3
CASSPIGGHDTQYF
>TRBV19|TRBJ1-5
CASSIPPDRGRGGQPQHF
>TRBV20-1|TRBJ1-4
CSARTAHRNEKLFF
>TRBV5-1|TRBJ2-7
CASSPRGGSSYEQYF
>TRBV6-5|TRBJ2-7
CASSLGQGYRKEQYF
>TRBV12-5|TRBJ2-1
CASGLSIGEIYGRQFF
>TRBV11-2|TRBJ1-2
CASSLDRFYGYTF
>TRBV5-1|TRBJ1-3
CASSLDGSWTGNTIYF
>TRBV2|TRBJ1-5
CASSEENRSWPQHF
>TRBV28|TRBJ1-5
CASTPPRGVQHF
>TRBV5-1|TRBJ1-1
CASSLERGYTEAFF
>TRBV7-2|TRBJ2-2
CASSLFPNTGELFF
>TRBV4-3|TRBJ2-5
CASSRGTGGGQETQYF
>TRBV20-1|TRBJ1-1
CSATPRDTTTFF
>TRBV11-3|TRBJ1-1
CASSLQVNTEAFF
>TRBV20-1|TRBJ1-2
CSAREGLHWAGYTF
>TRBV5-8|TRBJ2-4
CASSLTGGLGDIQYF